The subject of this entry is one TCR beta chain. A much larger clone lies one base from this, so it may be a read error. This sample stems from a study of blood T cells in healthy people across ages. Germline CDR1 reads DFQATT; CDR2 reads SNEGSKA (reference sequence). CDR3 length equals 15 residues. Using a J-beta primer mix together with a sample-barcoded 5' primer, a second PCR was run for about 7 to 12 cycles. The template-switch adaptor was a 5' adaptor with 12 random nucleotides. It tagged each cDNA molecule. TCRdb ran MiXCR on the 5' RACE reads and lists one entry per CDR3 protein. The data show 920,000 or so distinct CDR3 sequences, 40% to 50% seen once.

The sequence derives from a woman between 55 and 75 years old in good health. The V call is TRBV20-1, the J call TRBJ2-1, with 13 bases that match TRBD2. Sequencing was carried out using blood. The chain's CDR3 is CSASDPGLAGNAQFF. CDR3 DNA sequence: TGCAGTGCTAGCGACCCGGGACTAGCGGGAAATGCGCAGTTCTTC.